One T cell receptor (beta chain) is described in this entry. Antigen unknown. The data stem from a study of shared clonotypes between healthy human individuals. The V segment lost 4 bases and the J segment 5 bases; nucleotides outside the gene matches: 2. The CDR3 consists of 14 residues. Germline CDR1 reads MRHNA; CDR2 reads SNTAGT. As defined, naive CD8 cells were CD45RO-negative and positively selected for CCR7, with terminally differentiated effector memory CD45RA+ cells excluded. Study results and caveats: Naive subsets generally exceeded memory subsets in estimated richness. Only blood samples were collected, and tissue repertoires likely differ.

Several immunoSEQ plates received, in even portions, the genomic DNA of each subset. As processed by the authors: With immunoSEQ giving junction-only sequences and no quality scores, filtering differed. Method: immunoSEQ multiplex PCR; TCRdb's copy keeps in-frame clones and lacks some. The DNA was the basis for D and trimming; V, J and clone size are from that table. The repertoire includes about 2,200,000 clones, roughly 91% of them detected once, and around 1.7% sits in the top ten. The clonotype originates from a man aged 18 to 30 in good health. Some clones in this sample may be carry-over from other donors' samples. Sequencing was performed on naive CD8+ T cells from PBMCs. This chain uses TRBV6-4 with TRBJ2-2; TRBD2 matches at 9 bases. In nucleotides, the CDR3 is TGTGCCAGCAGTGTCGGACTAGCGACCGGGGAGCTGTTTTTT. This codes for CASSVGLATGELFF.